The clone carrying this TCR beta chain was counted a few times. Its antigen is not identified. The record originates from a study of T-cell memory formation after mild COVID-19. The CDR3 totals 16 residues. Germline-derived CDR1 and CDR2 are MNHEY and SVGEGT. V shed 5 bases and J 6 bases; nucleotides not matched to a gene: 9. MiXCR was run by TCRdb on the 5' RACE reads, yielding one entry per CDR3 protein. In the table there are under 250,000 distinct CDR3 sequences, about 16% of which are singletons. Study-wide findings and caveats: Clonal second-wave expansions that peaked on day 37 had unconfirmed SARS-CoV-2 specificity.

The rearrangement links TRBV6-2 or TRBV6-3 to TRBJ2-1, with 11 bases matching TRBD2. Sequences were obtained from PBMCs or a T cell subset sorted from them (not recorded which). The receptor's source is an adult woman who had mild COVID-19 (a few samples of this study predate the infection). Cell type and time point are not known. CDR3: CASSRSSGRGFNEQFF. DNA of the CDR3: TGTGCCAGCAGTCGAAGTAGCGGGAGGGGCTTCAATGAGCAGTTCTTC.